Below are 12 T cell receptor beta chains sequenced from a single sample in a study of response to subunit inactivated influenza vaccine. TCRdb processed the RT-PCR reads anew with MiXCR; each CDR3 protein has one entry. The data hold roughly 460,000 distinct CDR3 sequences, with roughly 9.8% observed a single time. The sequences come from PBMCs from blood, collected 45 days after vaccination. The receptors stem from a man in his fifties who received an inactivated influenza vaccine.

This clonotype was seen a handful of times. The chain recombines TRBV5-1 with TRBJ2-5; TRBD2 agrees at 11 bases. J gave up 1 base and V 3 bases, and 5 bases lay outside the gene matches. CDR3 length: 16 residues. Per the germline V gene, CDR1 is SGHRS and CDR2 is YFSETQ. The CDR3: CASSYLSGGAQETQYF. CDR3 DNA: TGCGCCAGCAGCTACCTTAGCGGGGGGGCCCAAGAGACCCAGTACTTC.

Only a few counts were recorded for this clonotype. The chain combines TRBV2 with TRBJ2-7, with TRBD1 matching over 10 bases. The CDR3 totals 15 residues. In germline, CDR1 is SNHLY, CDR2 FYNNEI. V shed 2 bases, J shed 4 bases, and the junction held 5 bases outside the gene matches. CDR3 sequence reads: CASSELGQGFYEQYF. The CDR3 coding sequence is TGTGCCAGCAGTGAATTGGGACAGGGGTTTTACGAGCAGTACTTC.

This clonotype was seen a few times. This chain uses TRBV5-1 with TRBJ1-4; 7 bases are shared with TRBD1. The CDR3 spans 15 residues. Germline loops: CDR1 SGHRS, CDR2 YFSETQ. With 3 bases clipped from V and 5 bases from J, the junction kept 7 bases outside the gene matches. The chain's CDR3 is CASSSSDRSNEKLFF. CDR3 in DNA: TGCGCCAGCAGCTCCTCGGACAGGTCGAATGAAAAACTGTTTTTT.

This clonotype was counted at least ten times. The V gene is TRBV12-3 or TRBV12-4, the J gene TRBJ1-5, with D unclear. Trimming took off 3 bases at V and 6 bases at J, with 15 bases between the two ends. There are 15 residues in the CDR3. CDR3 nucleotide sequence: TGTGCCAGCAGTTTTAGTTCACAAAAAGTTCAGCCCCAGCATTTT. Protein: CASSFSSQKVQPQHF.

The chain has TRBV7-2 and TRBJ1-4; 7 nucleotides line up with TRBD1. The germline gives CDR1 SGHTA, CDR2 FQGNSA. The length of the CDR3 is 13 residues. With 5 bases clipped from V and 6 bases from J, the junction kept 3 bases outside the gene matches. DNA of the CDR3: TGTGCCAGCAGCGCACAGGGGTATGAAAAACTGTTTTTT. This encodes CASSAQGYEKLFF.

The CDR3 sequence is CASSLARTSGFDNEQFF. CDR3 nucleotide sequence: TGCGCCAGCAGCTTGGCAAGGACTAGCGGGTTCGACAATGAGCAGTTCTTC. The chain is built from TRBV5-1 and TRBJ2-1; 11 bases map to TRBD2. CDR1 is SGHRS and CDR2 is YFSETQ in the germline V gene. CDR3 size: 17 residues. V shed 0 bases, J shed 5 bases, and the junction held 7 bases outside the gene matches.

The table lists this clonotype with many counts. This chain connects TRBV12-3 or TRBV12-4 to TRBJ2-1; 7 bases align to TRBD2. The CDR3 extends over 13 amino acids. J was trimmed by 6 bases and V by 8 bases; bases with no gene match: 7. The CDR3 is CASLTSVSNEQFF. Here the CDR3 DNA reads TGTGCCAGCCTTACTAGCGTTAGCAATGAGCAGTTCTTC.

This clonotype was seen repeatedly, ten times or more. The CDR3 DNA is TGTGCCACCAGTGATCTCTGGGACAGCCTCAATGAGCAGTTCTTC. Its translation: CATSDLWDSLNEQFF. This sequence joins TRBV24-1 and TRBJ2-1, with 7 bases fitting TRBD1. The germline V gene has CDR1 KGHDR and CDR2 SFDVKD. The junction had 7 bases not matched to a gene; V was cut back by 3 bases and J by 6 bases. This CDR3 is 15 amino acids long.

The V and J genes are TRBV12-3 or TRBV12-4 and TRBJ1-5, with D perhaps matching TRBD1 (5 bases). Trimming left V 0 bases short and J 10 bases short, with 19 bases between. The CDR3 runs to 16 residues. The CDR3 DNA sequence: TGTGCCAGCAGTTTAGCGGCGGGTGGGGGTGAGGTACCCCAGCATTTT. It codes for CASSLAAGGGEVPQHF.

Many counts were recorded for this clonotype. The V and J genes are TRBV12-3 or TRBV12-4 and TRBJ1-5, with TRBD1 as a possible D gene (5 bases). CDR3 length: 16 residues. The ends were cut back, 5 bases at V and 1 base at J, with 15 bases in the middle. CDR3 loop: CASSPGRGESNQPQHF. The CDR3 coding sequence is TGTGCCAGCAGTCCAGGGCGTGGAGAGAGCAATCAGCCCCAGCATTTT.

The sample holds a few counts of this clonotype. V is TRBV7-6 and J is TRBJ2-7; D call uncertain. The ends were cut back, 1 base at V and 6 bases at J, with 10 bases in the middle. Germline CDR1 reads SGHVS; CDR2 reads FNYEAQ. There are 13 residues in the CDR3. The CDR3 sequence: CASSLERFAEQYF. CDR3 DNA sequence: TGTGCCAGCAGCTTAGAGCGCTTTGCCGAGCAGTACTTC.

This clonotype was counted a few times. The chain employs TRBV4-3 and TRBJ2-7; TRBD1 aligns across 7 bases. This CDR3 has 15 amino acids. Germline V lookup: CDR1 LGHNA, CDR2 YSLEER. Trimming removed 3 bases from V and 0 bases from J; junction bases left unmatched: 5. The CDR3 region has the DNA TGCGCCAGCAGCCAGGACAGGTCTGACTCCTACGAGCAGTACTTC. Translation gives CASSQDRSDSYEQYF.